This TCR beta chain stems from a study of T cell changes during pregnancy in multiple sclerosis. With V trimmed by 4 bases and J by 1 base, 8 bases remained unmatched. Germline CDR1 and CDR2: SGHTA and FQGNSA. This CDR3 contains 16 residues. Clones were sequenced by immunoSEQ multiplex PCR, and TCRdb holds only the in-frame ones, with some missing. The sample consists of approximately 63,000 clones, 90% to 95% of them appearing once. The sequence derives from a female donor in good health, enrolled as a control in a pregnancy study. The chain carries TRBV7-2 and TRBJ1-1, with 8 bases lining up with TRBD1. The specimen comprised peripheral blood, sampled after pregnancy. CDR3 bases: TGTGCCAGCAGCTATCCAGAGGGGACAGGGAACACTGAAGCTTTCTTT. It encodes CASSYPEGTGNTEAFF.